Each of the 28 T cell receptor beta chains below was sequenced from the same sample in a study of tumor-infiltrating lymphocytes in primary liver carcinoma. Total RNA and DNA came together from around 20-30 mg of bulk tissue without cell sorting. From approximately 500 ng total RNA, TCR beta cDNA was generated with a primer in the constant region. Employing slightly modified ARM-PCR, three nested multiplex PCR rounds were run, and these gave rise to the TCR beta libraries. It was with TRBV1-TRBV30 forward primers and a C-beta reverse primer that the first two PCR rounds were run, at around 9 cycles each. TCRdb fed the multiplex PCR reads into MiXCR, producing one record per CDR3 protein. The sample lists under 85,000 distinct CDR3 sequences; around 70% were seen once. Input material: liver tumor tissue from sampling region 1. As to subset: tumor region T1, superior pole. All receptors derive from a man between 35 and 55 years old with primary liver carcinoma and hepatitis B virus infection.

The V gene is TRBV12-3 or TRBV12-4, the J gene TRBJ2-1; 9 bases map to TRBD2. J lost 6 bases, V lost 10 bases, and 10 bases had no gene match. The CDR3 covers 14 residues. The CDR3 reads CAIRGLASPNEQFF. In DNA form, the CDR3 reads TGTGCCATCCGCGGACTAGCGAGTCCCAATGAGCAGTTCTTC.

The J gene is TRBJ2-3, the V gene TRBV6-1; tentative D call: TRBD1 (6 bases). Trimming removed 3 bases from V and 4 bases from J, with 17 bases in between. This CDR3 comprises 16 residues. The germline V gene has CDR1 MNHNS and CDR2 SASEGT. CDR3 bases: TGTGCCAGCAGTGATTCCCGGGGCAGGGGTGCAGATACGCAGTATTTT. Encoded protein: CASSDSRGRGADTQYF.

This clonotype showed up just a few times. It may be a read error: a sequence one base away is much more abundant. This chain uses TRBV20-1 with TRBJ1-5, with D perhaps matching TRBD1 (6 bases). Germline V CDR1 and CDR2: DFQATT, SNEGSKA (reference sequence). This CDR3 spans 15 amino acids. The CDR3 sequence: CSAVQGVRANQSQHF. The CDR3 coding sequence is TGCAGTGCTGTACAGGGAGTGAGGGCGAATCAGTCCCAGCATTTT.

The table lists this clonotype with a count of one. A junction boundary mismatches the germline segment, possibly from a read error. The chain links TRBV11-2 to TRBJ2-7; D is possibly TRBD2 (5 bases). Germline V CDR1 and CDR2: SGHAT, FQNNGV. The CDR3 covers 15 residues. CDR3 residues: CVSSLDRGQSYEQYF. The CDR3 DNA sequence: TGTGTCAGCAGCTTAGATCGAGGGCAGAGCTACGAGCAGTACTTT.

This clonotype came up a few times. This could be a read error, since a much larger clone is one nucleotide away. The CDR3, as DNA: TGTGCCAGCAGACCAGACTGGGGGGACGCTGAAGCTTTCTTT. Translated: CASRPDWGDAEAFF. The rearrangement uses TRBV7-9 and TRBJ1-1; D may be TRBD1 (5 bases). The length of the CDR3 is 14 residues. V lost 6 bases, J lost 6 bases, and 17 bases lay in between. Germline loops: CDR1 SEHNR, CDR2 FQNEAQ (reference sequence).

Note on this clonotype: This CDR3 is missing its conserved last phenylalanine or tryptophan, likely due to a read error. The DNA is omitted, as the CDR3 cannot be located on it reliably, and the CDR3 follows TCRdb's listing. This chain uses TRBV6-1 with TRBJ1-5; the table calls TRBD1, which could not be checked here. CDR1 and CDR2 (germline): MNHNS, SASEGT. The CDR3 comprises 12 residues, both ends counted. The CDR3 here is CASTPTGTPRHS.

Points on this clonotype: One end of the junction fails to match germline, which may point to a read error. The chain uses TRBV6-5 and TRBJ2-7, with D hard to call. CDR1 is MNHEY, CDR2 SVGAGI, per germline. The CDR3 sequence is 18 residues long. CDR3 sequence: CASSFSYWQANIPYVQYF. The CDR3, as DNA: TGTGCCAGCAGTTTCTCGTACTGGCAGGCGAATATCCCCTACGTGCAGTACTTC.

As for this clonotype: An end of the junction does not agree with germline; a read error may underlie this. The CDR3 protein is CASSGGWGSNQPLHF. In DNA form, the CDR3 reads TGTGCCAGCAGCGGAGGTTGGGGGAGCAATCAGCCCCTGCATTTT. This chain uses TRBV6-1 with TRBJ1-5; TRBD1 is a possible D gene (5 bases). Germline CDR1 reads MNHNS; CDR2 reads SASEGT. This CDR3 is built from 15 residues.

This clonotype has just a few counts. At one end the junction does not follow the germline gene, possibly because of a read error. The CDR3 DNA sequence: TGTGCCACTAGTGAACCAACAGGGAACTACGAGCAGTACTTC. It yields the protein CATSEPTGNYEQYF. The rearrangement joins TRBV24-1 to TRBJ2-7; the D gene is possibly TRBD1 (6 bases). CDR3 length: 14 amino acids. The V gene's germline CDR1 is KGHDR and CDR2 SFDVKD.

The table lists this clonotype with many counts. The gene calls are TRBV28 and TRBJ1-4; weak D call: TRBD1 (5 bases). Germline V gives CDR1 MDHEN, CDR2 SYDVKM. The CDR3 has 14 amino acids. V was clipped by 3 bases and J by 4 bases, with 9 bases between them. CDR3 loop: CASSFPGGNEKLFF. The DNA for the CDR3 is TGTGCCAGCAGTTTTCCCGGGGGTAATGAAAAACTGTTTTTT.

As concerns this clonotype: A read error may produce the germline difference seen at one junction end. The chain has TRBV20-1 and TRBJ1-4; the match to TRBD1 covers 7 bases. Germline V CDR1 and CDR2: DFQATT, SNEGSKA (reference sequence). This CDR3 spans 15 amino acids. The CDR3 loop reads CSVRVRGQNNEKLFF. The CDR3 coding sequence is TGCAGTGTTAGAGTCCGGGGACAGAATAATGAAAAACTGTTTTTT.

About this clonotype: The junction differs from germline at one of its ends, possibly a read error. This chain connects TRBV11-3 to TRBJ2-3; 9 nucleotides line up with TRBD1. The CDR3 loop spans 16 amino acids. The V gene's germline CDR1 is SGHNT and CDR2 YENEEA. CDR3 nucleotides: TGTGCCAGCAGCACCGCACAGGGGGCCCAAGCGGGTACGAAGTATTTT. Its protein product is CASSTAQGAQAGTKYF.

As concerns this clonotype: The junction does not match germline at one end; this may be a read error. V usage is TRBV12-3 or TRBV12-4 and J usage is TRBJ1-5; D is undetermined. This CDR3 region has 12 residues. The CDR3 DNA follows: TGTGCCAGCAGTTATGGGTTTCAGGCCCAGCATTTT. Its protein is CASSYGFQAQHF.

As regards this clonotype: Its ends do not fully match the called genes, so a read error is possible. The chain has TRBV6-5 and TRBJ2-4, with 8 bases fitting TRBD1. CDR3 length: 15 residues. Germline CDR1 is MNHEY and CDR2 is SVGAGI. CDR3 sequence (DNA): TGTGCCGGCAGTTATCCGAGACAGGGGATGAACATTCAGTACTTC. Translating it yields CAGSYPRQGMNIQYF.

As to this clonotype: One end of the junction varies from germline; a read error may be responsible. V usage is TRBV11-2 and J usage is TRBJ2-1; no reliable D call. Per the germline V gene, CDR1 is SGHAT and CDR2 is FQNNGV. The CDR3 contains 13 residues. This CDR3 is CTSRLNDAYEQFF. The CDR3 bases are TGTACCAGCAGATTGAATGATGCCTATGAGCAGTTCTTC.

The V and J genes are TRBV4-1 and TRBJ2-5, with D possibly being TRBD1 (6 bases). The CDR3 length is 15 residues. Trimming shortened V by 3 bases and J by 4 bases, and 15 bases separated the two germline ends. Germline lookup yields CDR1 MGHRA and CDR2 YSYEKL. As DNA, the CDR3 is TGCGCCAGCAGCCATAGTACAGGGTACGGAGAGACCCAGTACTTC. Amino acids: CASSHSTGYGETQYF.

A single count supports this clonotype. Mismatch with germline at one junction end may stem from a read error. The chain links TRBV24-1 to TRBJ2-3, with TRBD1 matching over 9 bases. This CDR3 has 20 amino acids. Germline CDR1 KGHDR, CDR2 SFDVKD. DNA for the CDR3: TGTGCCACTAGTGTCTCATCGCCCGGGACAGGGCCCTATGAGACAGATACGCAGTATTTT. Its protein product is CATSVSSPGTGPYETDTQYF.

A note on this clonotype: Possible read error: a much larger clone is one base away. The CDR3 loop is CASSLKHTEELFF. For the CDR3, the DNA is TGCGCCAGCAGCCTCAAACACACCGAGGAGCTGTTTTTT. This chain joins TRBV5-1 and TRBJ2-2; D gene unclear. CDR3 length: 13 residues. Germline CDR1 reads SGHRS; CDR2 reads YFSETQ.

As concerns this clonotype: Just one base apart from a much larger clone, this may be a read error. The chain couples TRBV7-9 to TRBJ1-6, with 7 nucleotides matching TRBD1. The CDR3 extends over 14 amino acids. The germline gives CDR1 SEHNR, CDR2 FQNEAQ (reference sequence). In nucleotides, the CDR3 is TGTGCCAGCAGCCGGGACAGTTATAATTCACCCCTCCGCTTT. Its protein is CASSRDSYNSPLRF.

V usage is TRBV6-5 and J usage is TRBJ2-7; D possibly corresponds to TRBD1 (6 bases). The germline CDR1 and CDR2 sequences are MNHEY and SVGAGI. This CDR3 spans 15 amino acids. CDR3 in DNA: TGTACCGGCAGTTCGCCGGCAGGGACATCCTACGAGCAGTACTTC. Encoded protein: CTGSSPAGTSYEQYF.

To note about this clonotype: Compared with germline, one end of the junction differs, possibly owing to a read error. This chain links TRBV6-5 with TRBJ2-7; 8 bases are a match to TRBD1. Germline-derived CDR1 and CDR2 are MNHEY and SVGAGI. This CDR3 is 15 amino acids long. CDR3 sequence (DNA): TGTGGCAGCAGGCCCGCACGGGACAGGCACTATGAGCAGTACTTC. It translates to CGSRPARDRHYEQYF.

The chain has TRBV29-1 and TRBJ1-2; D may be TRBD1 (5 bases). Per germline, CDR1 SQVTM and CDR2 ANQGSEA. The CDR3 has 12 residues. The ends were cut back, 7 bases at V and 6 bases at J, with 15 bases in the middle. The CDR3: CSDAQGVDGYTF. CDR3 DNA sequence: TGCAGCGATGCCCAGGGAGTAGATGGCTACACCTTC. The complete variable domain, with remaining parts taken from reference TRBV29-1 and TRBJ1-2, reads SAVISQKPSRDICQRGTSLTIQCQVDSQVTMMFWYRQQPGQSLTLIATANQGSEATYESGFVIDKFPISRPNLTFSTLTVSNMSPEDSSIYLCSDAQGVDGYTFGSGTRLTVV.

The chain uses TRBV9 and TRBJ2-1, with D perhaps matching TRBD2 (7 bases). CDR3 length: 16 amino acids. The V gene lost 8 bases and the J gene lost 7 bases, with 25 bases spanning the gap. The germline CDR1 and CDR2 sequences are SGDLS and YYNGEE. The CDR3 bases are TGTGCCAGTAGCCCAAGGGGGGAGACTAGCAAGAATGAGCAGTTCTTC. This sequence encodes CASSPRGETSKNEQFF.

The chain links TRBV12-3 or TRBV12-4 to TRBJ2-1, with D possibly TRBD2 on 5 matching bases. V was cut by 10 bases and J by 15 bases, with 25 bases left in between. The CDR3 extends over 13 amino acids. DNA for the CDR3: TGTGCCAACAGCCTTACTACTAGGGTTGATGGGTTCTTC. It specifies CANSLTTRVDGFF.

This rearrangement joins TRBV10-1 to TRBJ2-7, with D perhaps TRBD1 or TRBD2 (5 bases each). In germline, CDR1 is WNHNN, CDR2 SYGVQD (reference sequence). This CDR3 comprises 15 residues. Trimming pared 2 bases from V and 5 bases from J, leaving 16 bases between. Here the CDR3 DNA reads TGCGCCAGCAGTGAGGCCCGGGACGCCGCCCACGAGCAGTACTTC. Protein sequence: CASSEARDAAHEQYF.

With regard to this clonotype: At one boundary the junction diverges from the germline segment, which might be a read error. The chain joins TRBV11-2 to TRBJ2-4; possible D gene TRBD1, 5 bases. CDR3 size: 14 residues. Germline CDR1 SGHAT, CDR2 FQNNGV. The CDR3 nucleotides are TGTGTCAGCAGCCCCCAAGGGGCGTGGGACATTCAGTACTTC. It translates to CVSSPQGAWDIQYF.

About this clonotype itself: This likely comes from a read error, as the CDR3 has no conserved phenylalanine or tryptophan at its end. The chain uses TRBV11-2 and TRBJ2-2; perhaps D is TRBD1 or TRBD2 (5 bases each). The CDR3 has 15 amino acids. From germline, CDR1 is SGHAT and CDR2 FQNNGV. This chain's CDR3 is CASSLVGRGTWELFL. The CDR3 coding sequence is TGTGCCAGCAGCTTAGTAGGACGGGGCACCTGGGAGCTGTTTCTT.

This clonotype appeared once. This may stem from a read error, because a much larger clone lies one nucleotide away. The J gene is TRBJ1-2, the V gene TRBV30, with 7 positions matching TRBD1. The germline V gene has CDR1 GTSNPN and CDR2 SVGIG (reference sequence). With 5 bases clipped from V and 0 bases from J, the junction kept 6 bases outside the gene matches. CDR3 length equals 14 residues. CDR3 region: CAWADRAANYGYTF. The CDR3 DNA is TGTGCCTGGGCAGACAGGGCAGCTAACTATGGCTACACCTTC.